This entry features one T cell receptor (beta chain) sequence. Its antigen is currently unknown. Sorted cells numbering roughly 18,000 to 1,100,000, with 10%, 30% or 50% RNA, yielded the naive CD8 libraries. CD8+CD4-CCR7+CD45RA+ sorting gave the naive CD8 T cells. TCRdb re-derived calls from the PCR reads in MiXCR, one entry per CDR3 protein. The sample lists some 88,000 distinct CDR3 sequences; under 25% were seen once. The data were obtained in a study of molecular identifiers for immune sequencing clone quantification. Findings of the study overall: A shared barcode on identical TCR molecules could lead to underestimated sizes for highly expanded clones.

The specimen was naive CD8+ T cells from blood, with Jurkat cell RNA spiked in. Subset indicated: FACS-sorted CD8+CD4-CCR7+CD45RA+ naive T cells. The TCR originated in a human donor in good health. Some libraries in this study had Jurkat cell RNA spiked in.

The CDR3 DNA sequence: TGTGCCAGCAGTAAACTAGCGGGGGGGTACAATGAGCAGTTCTTC. Its protein is CASSKLAGGYNEQFF. The chain uses TRBV6-6 and TRBJ2-1; 13 bases map to TRBD2. Germline V CDR1 and CDR2: MNHNY, SVGAGI (reference sequence). CDR3 length: 15 residues. With 5 bases clipped from V and 4 bases from J, the junction kept 2 bases outside the gene matches.